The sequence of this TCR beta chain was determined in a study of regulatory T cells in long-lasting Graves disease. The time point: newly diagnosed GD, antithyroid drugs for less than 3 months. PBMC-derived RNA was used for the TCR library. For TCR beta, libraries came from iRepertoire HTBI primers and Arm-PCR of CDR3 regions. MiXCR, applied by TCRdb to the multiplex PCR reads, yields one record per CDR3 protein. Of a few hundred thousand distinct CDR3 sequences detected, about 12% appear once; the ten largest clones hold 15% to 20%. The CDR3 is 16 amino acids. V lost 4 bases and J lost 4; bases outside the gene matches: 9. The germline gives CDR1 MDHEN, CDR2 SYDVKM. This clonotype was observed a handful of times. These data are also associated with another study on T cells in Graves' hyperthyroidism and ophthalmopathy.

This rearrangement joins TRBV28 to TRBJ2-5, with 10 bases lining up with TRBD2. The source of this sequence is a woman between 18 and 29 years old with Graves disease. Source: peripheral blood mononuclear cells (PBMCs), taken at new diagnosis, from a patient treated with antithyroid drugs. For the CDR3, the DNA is TGTGCCAGCAGTTGGGTCAGCGGGAGGGCTCTAGAGACCCAGTACTTC. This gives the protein CASSWVSGRALETQYF.